The present entry profiles one T cell receptor beta chain with its context. This sample was taken from a study of CD8 T cells in Susac syndrome. V was pared by 6 bases and J by 4 bases, with 18 bases between. The CDR3 has 16 residues. Germline V CDR1 and CDR2: MNHEY, SVGEGT. The authors reverse transcribed roughly 0.5 to 1 ug RNA with random hexamers. TCRdb re-called the immunoSEQ multiplex PCR reads through MiXCR, storing one row per CDR3 protein. The sample includes roughly 120,000 distinct CDR3 sequences, approximately 96% of them seen just once. Sequencing input: CD4+ T cells from PBMCs. This receptor was taken from a human donor in good health. The rearrangement joins TRBV6-2 or TRBV6-3 to TRBJ2-2; D is unresolved. The CDR3 protein is CASSARSPPGTGELFF. CDR3 DNA sequence: TGTGCCAGCAGCGCTCGTAGTCCCCCGGGCACCGGGGAGCTGTTTTTT.